Listed below are T cell receptor beta chains from one sample, sequenced in a study of blood T cell repertoires in COVID-19. TCRdb's table, derived via immunoSEQ multiplex PCR, lists solely in-frame clones and lacks some. The data show around 280,000 clones, 70% to 90% seen once. Sequencing was done on a sample of PBMCs or T cells enriched from blood (not recorded which). All receptors derive from a woman aged 40 to 50 who had recovered from COVID-19. The CDR3 runs from the conserved cysteine through the conserved F or W. Fields, in order: clone size, J gene, D gene, V gene, CDR3 DNA, CDR3 protein. D genes are given only for firm matches. For some rows the clone size is stated as once, few or many, or as a class when expanded; others skip it.

NA TRBJ2-3 NA TRBV6-4 TGTGCCAGCAGTGACTCTGGGGGCGCAGATACGCAGTATTTT CASSDSGGADTQYF
NA TRBJ2-2 TRBD2 TRBV2 TGTGCCAGCAGTGCGGGAGGGGGCACCGGGGAGCTGTTTTTT CASSAGGGTGELFF
once TRBJ2-7 NA TRBV28 TGTGCCAGCAGTTTTGAGGGACGGGGGATCTACGAGCAGTACTTC CASSFEGRGIYEQYF
NA TRBJ1-1 NA TRBV7-9 TGTGCCAGCAGCCAGCCCCAGGGGATTGGGAACACTGAAGCTTTCTTT CASSQPQGIGNTEAFF
NA TRBJ2-1 TRBD2 TRBV7-6 TGTGCCAGCAGCTCAGAACTAGCGGTAGCCTACAATGAGCAGTTCTTC CASSSELAVAYNEQFF
NA TRBJ2-7 TRBD1 TRBV7-6 TGTGCCAGCAGCCACAACGACAGGGGGCCTCAGTACTTC CASSHNDRGPQYF
NA TRBJ2-1 TRBD1 TRBV2 TGTGCCAGCAGCCTCCAGGACAGGGCGCGCAATGAGCAGTTCTTC CASSLQDRARNEQFF
few TRBJ1-5 TRBD1 TRBV4-1 TGCGCCAGCAGCCAACGACAGGGGAGCAATCAGCCCCAGCATTTT CASSQRQGSNQPQHF
NA TRBJ1-2 NA TRBV4-1 TGCGCCAGCAGCCAAGATCAATGGAGATATGGCTACACCTTC CASSQDQWRYGYTF
once TRBJ2-2 TRBD2 TRBV7-2 TGTGCCAGCAGCTCCTGGACTAGCGGCACCGGGGAGCTGTTTTTT CASSSWTSGTGELFF
NA TRBJ2-5 NA TRBV30 TGTGCCTGGAGTGTTTACCTCGGGGGAGAGACCCAGTACTTC CAWSVYLGGETQYF
NA TRBJ2-2 TRBD2 TRBV15 TGTGCCACCAGCAGTCGACTAGCGATGAACACCGGGGAGCTGTTTTTT CATSSRLAMNTGELFF
once TRBJ2-7 NA TRBV3-1/TRBV3-2 TGTGCCAGCAGCCAAGAGGGGCGGGGTAACCGTGTGGAGCAGTACTTC CASSQEGRGNRVEQYF
NA TRBJ1-4 NA TRBV9 TGTGCCAGCAGCGTAGACCGGTTTAATGAAAAACTGTTTTTT CASSVDRFNEKLFF
few TRBJ2-1 TRBD2 TRBV3-1/TRBV3-2 TGTGCCAGCAGCCCGCGGGGCCAACTAGCGGGAGGATTTCGAAGCGAGCAGTTCTTC CASSPRGQLAGGFRSEQFF
once TRBJ2-1 TRBD1 TRBV5-1 TGCGCCAGCAGCTTGGGACAGGGCTTGGGCATCAATGAGCAGTTCTTC CASSLGQGLGINEQFF
NA TRBJ2-7 TRBD2 TRBV28 TGTGCCAGCAGTAAAAACGCCGGGACTACCTACGAGCAGTACTTC CASSKNAGTTYEQYF
NA TRBJ2-5 NA TRBV15 TGTGCCACCAGCAGAGATATAGGGACACCTCAAGAGACCCAGTACTTC CATSRDIGTPQETQYF
NA TRBJ2-2 NA TRBV28 TGTGCCAGCAGTATCTACCCCGGGGAGCTGTTTTTT CASSIYPGELFF
NA TRBJ2-7 NA TRBV3-1/TRBV3-2 TGTGCCAGCAGCCGTGAGGCCGAGCAGTACTTC CASSREAEQYF
NA TRBJ2-7 TRBD2 TRBV28 TGTGCCAGCAGTTTAAGATCGGGGGGGGTCGCCTACGAGCAGTACTTC CASSLRSGGVAYEQYF
NA TRBJ2-7 TRBD1 TRBV30 TGTGCCTGGGGGACAGGGGGCGAGCAGTACTTC CAWGTGGEQYF
NA TRBJ2-1 NA TRBV5-1 TGCGCCAGCAGCCCTACGGTCGTTAGCAATGAGCAGTTCTTC CASSPTVVSNEQFF
NA TRBJ2-2 NA TRBV7-9 TGTGCCAGCAGCTTGATTCAGGACACCGGGGAGCTGTTTTTT CASSLIQDTGELFF
NA TRBJ2-3 NA TRBV3-1/TRBV3-2 TGTGCCAGCAGCCAAGATTGGCAGGGCACAGATACGCAGTATTTT CASSQDWQGTDTQYF
once TRBJ2-2 NA TRBV7-2 TGTGCCAGCAGCTTAGGACTCGGCACCGGGGAGCTGTTTTTT CASSLGLGTGELFF
NA TRBJ2-5 NA TRBV28 TGTGCCAGCAGTTCCAGCGGTTGGGAGACCCAGTACTTC CASSSSGWETQYF
NA TRBJ2-1 NA TRBV28 TGTGCCAGCAGTTTGGGGACTCCACCCTTGGAGCAGTTCTTC CASSLGTPPLEQFF
NA TRBJ2-7 TRBD2 TRBV27 TGTGCCAGCAGTTCTTTAGCGGGAGCCATGTCCTACGAGCAGTACTTC CASSSLAGAMSYEQYF
NA TRBJ1-1 TRBD1 TRBV6-4 TGTGCCAGCAGGCCGGGACAGGGGAACACTGAAGCTTTCTTT CASRPGQGNTEAFF
few TRBJ2-2 TRBD2 TRBV7-3 TGTGCCAGCAGCAATAGCGGGACCACCGGGGAGCTGTTTTTT CASSNSGTTGELFF
NA TRBJ2-3 NA TRBV11-2 TGTGCCAGCAGCCCAATGTCCGCGGATACGCAGTATTTT CASSPMSADTQYF
NA TRBJ2-1 TRBD2 TRBV7-9 TGTGCCAGCAGCTTTGTTAGCGGGAGCTACAATGAGCAGTTCTTC CASSFVSGSYNEQFF
NA TRBJ2-1 NA TRBV4-3 TGCGCCAGCAGCCAAGATAAAGAAACAGAGCAGTTCTTC CASSQDKETEQFF
NA TRBJ1-5 NA TRBV19 TGTGCCAGCAGTATCTCGGCCCTAACCCTGGCCGAGGCGGTAAATCAGCCCCAGCATTTT CASSISALTLAEAVNQPQHF